This T cell receptor (beta chain) is from a study of shared clonotypes between healthy human individuals. This clone has more than one count but fewer than ten. CDR3 length: 14 amino acids. The germline V gene has CDR1 SEHNR and CDR2 FQNEAQ (reference sequence). The V end lost 1 base, the J end lost 1 base, and 7 bases lay between the germline ends. TCRdb's copy holds only in-frame clones and misses some; the assay was immunoSEQ multiplex PCR. The sample includes under 1,100,000 clones, around 76% of them seen just once. V and J are TRBV7-9 and TRBJ1-1; possible D gene TRBD1, 6 bases. The sequence was obtained from a man between 18 and 35 years old in good health. Source material: memory CD4+ T cells sorted from blood. Subset meaning: CD45RA-negative fraction. The CDR3 coding sequence is TGTGCCAGCAGCTTAGGACAGGAGAACACTGAAGCTTTCTTT. Its translation is CASSLGQENTEAFF. Supplemented by reference TRBV7-9 and TRBJ1-1, the full variable domain reads DTGVSQNPRHKITKRGQNVTFRCDPISEHNRLYWYRQTLGQGPEFLTYFQNEAQLEKSRLLSDRFSAERPKGSFSTLEIQRTEQGDSAMYLCASSLGQENTEAFFGQGTRLTVV.